The clone carrying this TCR beta chain appeared a single time. Its antigen remains unknown. V shed 0 bases, J shed 6 bases, and the junction held 7 bases outside the gene matches. Per germline, CDR1 SEHNR and CDR2 FQNEAQ (reference sequence). The CDR3 is made up of 15 amino acids. TCRdb keeps only in-frame clones here, not all; method: immunoSEQ multiplex PCR. The data show 300,000 to 400,000 clones, roughly 89% seen once. This entry comes from a study of cytomegalovirus exposure and HLA in healthy donors. Study-wide points: Rarity marked most TCR sequences, yet some public TCRs occurred in many donors. Reportedly, diagnosis of cytomegalovirus status by the classifier showed high specificity and sensitivity.

The origin of this receptor is a woman between 18 and 30 years old in good health and CMV-seronegative. The sequenced material came from PBMCs. V gene TRBV7-9 combines with J gene TRBJ2-7, with 8 bases identical to TRBD1. CDR3 nucleotide sequence: TGTGCCAGCAGCTTAGCCGGACAGGGATTTTCCGAGCAGTACTTC. Encoded protein: CASSLAGQGFSEQYF. Full variable domain (rest looked up from reference TRBV7-9 and TRBJ2-7): DTGVSQNPRHKITKRGQNVTFRCDPISEHNRLYWYRQTLGQGPEFLTYFQNEAQLEKSRLLSDRFSAERPKGSFSTLEIQRTEQGDSAMYLCASSLAGQGFSEQYFGPGTRLTVT.